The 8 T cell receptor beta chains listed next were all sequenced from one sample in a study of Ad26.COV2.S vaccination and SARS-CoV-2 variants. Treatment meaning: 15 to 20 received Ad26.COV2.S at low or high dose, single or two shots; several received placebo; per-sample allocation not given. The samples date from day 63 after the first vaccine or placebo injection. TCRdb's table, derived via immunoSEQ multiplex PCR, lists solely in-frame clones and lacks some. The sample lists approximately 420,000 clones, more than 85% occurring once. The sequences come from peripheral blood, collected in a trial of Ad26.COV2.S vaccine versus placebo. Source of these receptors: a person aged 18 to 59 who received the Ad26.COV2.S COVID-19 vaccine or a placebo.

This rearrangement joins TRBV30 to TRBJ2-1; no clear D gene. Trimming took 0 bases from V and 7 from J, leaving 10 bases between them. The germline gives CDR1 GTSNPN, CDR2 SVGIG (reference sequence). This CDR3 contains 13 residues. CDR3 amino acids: CAWSVLRRNEQFF. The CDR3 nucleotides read TGTGCCTGGAGTGTACTGCGAAGGAATGAGCAGTTCTTC.

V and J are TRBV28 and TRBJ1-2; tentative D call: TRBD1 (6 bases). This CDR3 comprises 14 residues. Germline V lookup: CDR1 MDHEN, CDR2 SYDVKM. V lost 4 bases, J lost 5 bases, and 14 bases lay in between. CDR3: CASSSWGQRYGYTF. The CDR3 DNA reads TGTGCCAGCAGTTCCTGGGGACAAAGATATGGCTACACCTTC.

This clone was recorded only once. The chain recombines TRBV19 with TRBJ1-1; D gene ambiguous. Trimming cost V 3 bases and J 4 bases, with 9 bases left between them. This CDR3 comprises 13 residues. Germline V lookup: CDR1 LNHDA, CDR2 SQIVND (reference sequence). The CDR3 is CASSIGLGTEAFF. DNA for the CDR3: TGTGCCAGTAGTATTGGGCTTGGCACTGAAGCTTTCTTT.

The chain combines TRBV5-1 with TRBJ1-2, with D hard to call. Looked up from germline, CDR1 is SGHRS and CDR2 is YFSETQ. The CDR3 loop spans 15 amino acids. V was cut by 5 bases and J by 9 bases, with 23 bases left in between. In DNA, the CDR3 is TGCGCCAGCAGTTTGATGGGGTCCCAACAACAGAGCTACACCTTC. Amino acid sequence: CASSLMGSQQQSYTF.

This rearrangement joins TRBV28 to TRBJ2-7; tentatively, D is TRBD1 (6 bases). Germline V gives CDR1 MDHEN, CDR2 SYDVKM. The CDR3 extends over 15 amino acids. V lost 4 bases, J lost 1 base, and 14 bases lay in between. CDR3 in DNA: TGTGCCAGCAGTTCCCCTAGAGGACAGTCCTACGAGCAGTACTTC. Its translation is CASSSPRGQSYEQYF.

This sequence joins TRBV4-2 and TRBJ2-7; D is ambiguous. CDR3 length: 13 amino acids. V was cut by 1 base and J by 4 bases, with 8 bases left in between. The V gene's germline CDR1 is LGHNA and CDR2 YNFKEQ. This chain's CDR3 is CASSQGTTYEQYF. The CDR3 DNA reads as TGTGCCAGCAGCCAAGGGACCACATACGAGCAGTACTTC.

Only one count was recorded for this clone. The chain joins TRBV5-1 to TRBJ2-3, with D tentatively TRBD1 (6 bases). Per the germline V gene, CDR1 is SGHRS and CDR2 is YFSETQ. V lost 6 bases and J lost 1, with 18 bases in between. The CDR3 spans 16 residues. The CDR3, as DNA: TGCGCCAGCACCCCGGGTGGGGGCGCCGGCACAGATACGCAGTATTTT. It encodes CASTPGGGAGTDTQYF. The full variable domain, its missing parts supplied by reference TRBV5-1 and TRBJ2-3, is KAGVTQTPRYLIKTRGQQVTLSCSPISGHRSVSWYQQTPGQGLQFLFEYFSETQRNKGNFPGRFSGRQFSNSRSEMNVSTLELGDSALYLCASTPGGGAGTDTQYFGPGTRLTVL.

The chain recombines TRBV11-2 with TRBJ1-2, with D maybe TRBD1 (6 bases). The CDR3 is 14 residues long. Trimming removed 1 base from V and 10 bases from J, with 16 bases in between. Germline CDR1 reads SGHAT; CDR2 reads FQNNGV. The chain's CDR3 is CASSLVVTGRSYTF. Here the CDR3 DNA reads TGTGCCAGCAGCTTAGTCGTGACAGGAAGGTCCTACACCTTC.